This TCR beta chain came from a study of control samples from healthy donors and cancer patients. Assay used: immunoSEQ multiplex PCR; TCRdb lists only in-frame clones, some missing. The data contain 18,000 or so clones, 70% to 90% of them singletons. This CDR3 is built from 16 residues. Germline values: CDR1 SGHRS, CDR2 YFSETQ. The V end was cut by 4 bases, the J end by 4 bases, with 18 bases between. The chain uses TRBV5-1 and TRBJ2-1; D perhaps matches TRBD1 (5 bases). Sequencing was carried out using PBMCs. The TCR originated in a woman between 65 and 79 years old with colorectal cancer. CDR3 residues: CASSQITGVKYNEQFF. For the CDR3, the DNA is TGCGCCAGCAGCCAAATTACAGGAGTGAAATACAATGAGCAGTTCTTC. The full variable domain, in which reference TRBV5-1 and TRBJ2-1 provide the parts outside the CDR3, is KAGVTQTPRYLIKTRGQQVTLSCSPISGHRSVSWYQQTPGQGLQFLFEYFSETQRNKGNFPGRFSGRQFSNSRSEMNVSTLELGDSALYLCASSQITGVKYNEQFFGPGTRLTVL.